One and the same sample provided the 32 T cell receptor beta chains below, sequenced in a study of OX40 agonist ivuxolimab in advanced cancers. Assay used: immunoSEQ multiplex PCR; TCRdb lists only in-frame clones, some missing. The table includes roughly 68,000 clones, roughly 88% detected once. The sample here was CD4+ or CD8+ T cells sorted from blood, taken in a trial of the OX40 agonist ivuxolimab. All receptors derive from an adult with an advanced solid tumor such as melanoma, head and neck, liver or kidney cancer.

The CDR3, as DNA: TGCGCCAGCAGCCAAGACTGGGTCTCTGGAAACACCATATATTTT. Translation gives CASSQDWVSGNTIYF. The gene calls are TRBV4-3 and TRBJ1-3, with D unresolved. Trimming shortened V by 0 bases and J by 0 bases, and 6 bases separated the two germline ends. The CDR3 loop spans 15 amino acids. Germline lookup yields CDR1 LGHNA and CDR2 YSLEER.

This clone was seen once. The chain joins TRBV30 to TRBJ1-5, with D perhaps TRBD1 (6 bases). There are 13 residues in the CDR3. The V gene's germline CDR1 is GTSNPN and CDR2 SVGIG (reference sequence). Deletions cut 1 base from V and 7 bases from J, with 11 bases between. CDR3 loop: CAWSGGRRQPQHF. The CDR3 nucleotides are TGTGCCTGGAGTGGGGGGCGCCGCCAGCCCCAGCATTTT.

The CDR3 DNA follows: TGTGCCAGCAGCCCGGGAGGGGCAAAGACTAACTATGGCTACACCTTC. Encoded protein: CASSPGGAKTNYGYTF. The chain combines TRBV5-4 with TRBJ1-2, with a possible D match to TRBD1 (5 bases). The CDR3 has 16 amino acids. CDR1 SGHNT and CDR2 YYREEE come from the germline V gene (reference sequence). V gave up 4 bases and J gave up 0 bases, with 16 bases separating them.

This clone was counted once. The chain uses TRBV11-1 and TRBJ2-7; D possibly corresponds to TRBD1 (5 bases). The CDR3 has 14 amino acids. The V gene's germline CDR1 is SGHAT and CDR2 FQDESV (reference sequence). Trimming stripped 2 bases from V and 2 bases from J, with 10 bases between. The CDR3 nucleotides read TGTGCCAGCAGCTTACTTCAGGGCCCCTACGAGCAGTACTTC. Its protein is CASSLLQGPYEQYF.

The chain employs TRBV20-1 and TRBJ2-7; unclear D gene. Germline V gene data show CDR1 as DFQATT and CDR2 as SNEGSKA (reference sequence). The CDR3 is made up of 10 amino acids. V lost 6 bases and J lost 3, with 6 bases in between. The CDR3 here is CSAFNYEQYF. The CDR3 DNA reads TGCAGTGCCTTTAACTACGAGCAGTACTTC.

This clone was picked up a small number of times. The V and J genes are TRBV30 and TRBJ1-6, with no clear D. The CDR3 covers 13 residues. Germline values: CDR1 GTSNPN, CDR2 SVGIG (reference sequence). Trimming removed 4 bases at V and 7 bases at J, with 11 bases between. CDR3 residues: CAWMTVANSPLHF. The CDR3 DNA reads TGTGCCTGGATGACGGTGGCCAATTCACCCCTCCACTTT.

The chain employs TRBV11-3 and TRBJ2-3, with TRBD2 matching over 8 bases. This CDR3 has 12 amino acids. V shed 4 bases, J shed 13 bases, and the junction held 7 bases outside the gene matches. Germline CDR1 SGHNT, CDR2 YENEEA. The DNA of the CDR3 is TGTGCCAGCAGCTCCGCGGGGGGTATGAAGTATTTT. As protein: CASSSAGGMKYF.

The gene calls are TRBV29-1 and TRBJ2-7; D ambiguous. Per the germline V gene, CDR1 is SQVTM and CDR2 is ANQGSEA. Deletions cut 0 bases from V and 0 bases from J, with 9 bases between. There are 14 residues in the CDR3. The DNA for the CDR3 is TGCAGCGTTGAAGAAACTGGAAGCTCCTACGAGCAGTACTTC. Translation gives CSVEETGSSYEQYF.

The genes are TRBV7-2 and TRBJ2-7; TRBD2 matches 10 bases. The CDR3 is 14 residues long. Germline-derived CDR1 and CDR2 are SGHTA and FQGNSA. V shed 5 bases, J shed 6 bases, and the junction held 7 bases outside the gene matches. This CDR3 is CASSPSPSGGEQYF. The DNA for the CDR3 is TGTGCCAGCAGCCCATCCCCTAGCGGGGGCGAGCAGTACTTC.

The rearrangement links TRBV5-6 to TRBJ2-3; D remains unclear. The CDR3 extends over 12 amino acids. The V and J ends lost 3 bases and 5 bases respectively, with 7 bases between them. CDR1 is SGHDT and CDR2 is YYEEEE in the germline V gene. The CDR3 DNA reads TGTGCCAGCAGCTACTTGAAAGATACGCAGTATTTT. As protein: CASSYLKDTQYF.

This clone came up once. The V gene is TRBV6-6, the J gene TRBJ2-7; D may be TRBD1 (7 bases). Germline lookup yields CDR1 MNHNY and CDR2 SVGAGI (reference sequence). The V gene lost 4 bases and the J gene lost 9 bases, with 22 bases spanning the gap. CDR3 size: 15 residues. The CDR3 nucleotides are TGTGCCAGCAGTTTTCCAACAGGGGCCCGGGGGTTGCAGTACTTC. It is translated as CASSFPTGARGLQYF.

The chain links TRBV5-1 to TRBJ2-1; 11 bases are a match to TRBD2. V dropped 3 bases and J dropped 10; count of bases not matched to a gene: 18. Germline V gene sequence: CDR1 SGHRS, CDR2 YFSETQ. CDR3 length: 18 amino acids. CDR3 region: CASSSRTGGARLAGEQFF. The CDR3 DNA reads as TGCGCCAGCAGCTCCCGCACAGGGGGCGCCCGACTAGCGGGGGAGCAGTTCTTC.

The V gene is TRBV27, the J gene TRBJ1-1; D remains unclear. Germline assignment: CDR1 MNHEY and CDR2 SMNVEV (reference sequence). CDR3 length equals 14 residues. Trimming left V 8 bases short and J 3 bases short, with 16 bases between. The CDR3 spells CASYPPGEDTEAFF. The CDR3 DNA reads as TGTGCCAGCTACCCCCCCGGGGAGGACACTGAAGCTTTCTTT.

The chain carries TRBV6-4 and TRBJ2-1; possibly TRBD1 for D (6 bases). CDR1 MRHNA and CDR2 SNTAGT come from the germline V gene. CDR3 length: 15 residues. V lost 5 bases and J lost 7, with 18 bases in between. CDR3 residues: CASSWMAGAGNEQFF. The CDR3 DNA follows: TGTGCCAGCAGTTGGATGGCAGGGGCTGGGAATGAGCAGTTCTTC.

The chain joins TRBV18 to TRBJ2-1; TRBD1 aligns across 9 bases. The CDR3 extends over 15 amino acids. The junction had 4 bases not matched to a gene; V was cut back by 4 bases and J by 3 bases. CDR1 is KGHSH, CDR2 LQKENI, per germline. This CDR3 is CASSLRQGGYNEQFF. DNA of the CDR3: TGTGCCAGCTCACTTCGACAGGGGGGCTACAATGAGCAGTTCTTC.

This clone occurred once. The V gene is TRBV30, the J gene TRBJ1-3; no reliable D call. CDR3 size: 16 residues. V was trimmed by 2 bases and J by 0 bases, leaving 14 bases between them. CDR1 and CDR2 (germline): GTSNPN, SVGIG (reference sequence). CDR3 in DNA: TGTGCCTGGAGTACCCATTCGGGGAGCTCTGGAAACACCATATATTTT. Translation: CAWSTHSGSSGNTIYF.

This clone was observed a few times. Different DNA sequences within this sample yield the same CDR3. This chain uses TRBV7-2 with TRBJ2-7, with TRBD2 matching over 7 bases. With V trimmed by 5 bases and J by 2 bases, 3 bases remained unmatched. The CDR3 covers 13 residues. Germline assignment: CDR1 SGHTA and CDR2 FQGNSA. The CDR3 DNA sequence: TGTGCCAGCAGCACCACTAGCGCCTACGAGCAGTACTTC. Protein product: CASSTTSAYEQYF.

V is TRBV11-3 and J is TRBJ1-3; TRBD1 matches 7 bases. The CDR3 length is 16 residues. Germline values: CDR1 SGHNT, CDR2 YENEEA. J gave up 4 bases and V 4 bases, and 10 bases lay outside the gene matches. The CDR3 sequence: CASSSLKGALGNTIYF. DNA of the CDR3: TGTGCCAGCAGCTCCTTGAAGGGGGCGCTGGGAAACACCATATATTTT.

The rearrangement uses TRBV28 and TRBJ1-5; a weak D match, TRBD1 (6 bases). V was cut by 6 bases and J by 4 bases, with 13 bases left in between. The CDR3 runs 14 residues. Germline-derived CDR1 and CDR2 are MDHEN and SYDVKM. CDR3 DNA: TGTGCCAGCAGGCGGGGGGCGCGGAATCAGCCCCAGCATTTT. Protein: CASRRGARNQPQHF.

The chain uses TRBV7-2 and TRBJ2-2; D remains ambiguous. The ends were cut back, 6 bases at V and 0 bases at J, with 8 bases in the middle. Germline V gives CDR1 SGHTA, CDR2 FQGNSA. The CDR3 totals 14 residues. As DNA, the CDR3 is TGTGCCAGCAGTCCTTCAACGAACACCGGGGAGCTGTTTTTT. This gives the protein CASSPSTNTGELFF.

This sequence joins TRBV15 and TRBJ2-1; D unclear. This CDR3 contains 12 residues. Germline V CDR1 and CDR2: LNHNV, YYDKDF (reference sequence). V was trimmed by 5 bases and J by 13 bases, leaving 15 bases between them. CDR3 residues: CATSPPSLAQFF. The CDR3 DNA follows: TGTGCCACCAGCCCGCCGAGCTTGGCCCAGTTCTTC. Looking up the rest from reference TRBV15 and TRBJ2-1 gives the full variable domain: DAMVIQNPRYQVTQFGKPVTLSCSQTLNHNVMYWYQQKSSQAPKLLFHYYDKDFNNEADTPDNFQSRRPNTSFCFLDIRSPGLGDTAMYLCATSPPSLAQFFGPGTRLTVL.

The V gene is TRBV6-1, the J gene TRBJ2-3; D remains ambiguous. The CDR3 covers 12 residues. Trimming removed 6 bases at V and 3 bases at J, with 7 bases between. The germline V gene has CDR1 MNHNS and CDR2 SASEGT. The CDR3: CASSQSTDTQYF. The DNA of the CDR3 is TGTGCCAGCAGCCAGAGTACAGATACGCAGTATTTT.

This chain connects TRBV19 to TRBJ1-1, with D maybe TRBD1 (5 bases). The ends were cut back, 5 bases at V and 0 bases at J, with 16 bases in the middle. This CDR3 contains 16 residues. Germline lookup yields CDR1 LNHDA and CDR2 SQIVND (reference sequence). The CDR3 bases are TGTGCCAGTAGTGAACCCTGGGACGTACTGAACACTGAAGCTTTCTTT. Encoded protein: CASSEPWDVLNTEAFF.

The rearrangement links TRBV25-1 to TRBJ2-7; 9 bases are a match to TRBD1. In germline, CDR1 is MGHDK, CDR2 SYGVNS. Germline trimming cut 4 bases from V and 3 bases from J; bases unmatched to any gene: 4. The CDR3 covers 14 residues. The CDR3 DNA follows: TGTGCCAGCAGTGGCTCGGACAGGGGCTACGAGCAGTACTTC. It encodes CASSGSDRGYEQYF.

The gene calls are TRBV11-3 and TRBJ2-1; possibly TRBD2 for D (6 bases). The CDR3 is 13 amino acids. CDR1 SGHNT and CDR2 YENEEA come from the germline V gene. V lost 5 bases and J 7 bases, leaving 12 bases between the germline ends. CDR3: CASSPGSGNEQFF. The DNA for the CDR3 is TGTGCCAGCAGCCCCGGGAGCGGAAATGAGCAGTTCTTC.

V usage is TRBV10-2 and J usage is TRBJ1-4; D uncertain. CDR1 is WSHSY, CDR2 SAAADI, per germline. V was pared by 6 bases and J by 7 bases, with 12 bases between. The CDR3 runs 13 residues. CDR3 bases: TGCGCCAGCAGAGAGGGATCTTCTGAAAAACTGTTTTTT. This codes for CASREGSSEKLFF.

The J gene is TRBJ2-1, the V gene TRBV5-1, with D perhaps matching TRBD2 (5 bases). The CDR3 length is 14 residues. V was shortened by 0 bases and J by 5 bases, with 9 bases between the two germline ends. Germline loops: CDR1 SGHRS, CDR2 YFSETQ. CDR3 bases: TGCGCCAGCAGCTTGGGAGGACTCCACAATGAGCAGTTCTTC. Translating gives CASSLGGLHNEQFF.

The chain joins TRBV28 to TRBJ2-3, with D hard to call. Germline V gene data show CDR1 as MDHEN and CDR2 as SYDVKM. The CDR3 length is 17 residues. V lost 6 bases, J lost 2 bases, and 21 bases lay in between. CDR3 protein: CASSSHASGHDTDTQYF. The CDR3 DNA reads as TGTGCCAGCAGCTCCCACGCGTCCGGGCACGACACAGATACGCAGTATTTT.

This chain connects TRBV18 to TRBJ2-7; weak D call: TRBD1 (6 bases). CDR1 is KGHSH and CDR2 is LQKENI in the germline V gene. V was shortened by 5 bases and J by 2 bases, with 13 bases between the two germline ends. The CDR3 contains 14 residues. This chain's CDR3 is CASSVLQGPYEQYF. The CDR3 coding sequence is TGTGCCAGCTCAGTACTACAGGGTCCCTACGAGCAGTACTTC.

This clone was seen ten or more times. The gene calls are TRBV30 and TRBJ1-5, with TRBD1 matching over 7 bases. Germline values: CDR1 GTSNPN, CDR2 SVGIG (reference sequence). The CDR3 is made up of 13 amino acids. V lost 0 bases and J lost 4; bases outside the gene matches: 0. CDR3 DNA sequence: TGTGCCTGGAGTGTACAGGGGAATCAGCCCCAGCATTTT. Its translation is CAWSVQGNQPQHF.

The rearrangement uses TRBV4-1 and TRBJ1-5; D might be TRBD1 (5 bases). This CDR3 contains 15 residues. V was clipped by 1 base and J by 5 bases, with 12 bases between them. The V gene's germline CDR1 is MGHRA and CDR2 YSYEKL. The CDR3 spells CASSQGGGPDQPQHF. The CDR3 DNA sequence: TGCGCCAGCAGCCAAGGGGGCGGTCCAGATCAGCCCCAGCATTTT.

The chain uses TRBV7-3 and TRBJ2-1; D gene unclear. This CDR3 spans 14 amino acids. Germline CDR1 is SGHTA and CDR2 is FQGTGA. V shed 1 base and J shed 8 bases, with 12 bases lying between them. CDR3 loop: CASSLMPAKDEQFF. The CDR3 nucleotides read TGTGCCAGCAGCTTAATGCCGGCCAAGGATGAGCAGTTCTTC.